This TCR beta chain emerged from a study of PD-L1 blockade in urothelial cancer. There are a few counts of this clone. What it recognizes is unknown. Study-wide findings and caveats: Tumor-associated TCR clones expanded more in blood at 3 weeks in patients with durable benefit.

Time point: pretreatment peripheral blood. There are 15 residues in the CDR3. Deletions cut 4 bases from V and 4 bases from J, with 15 bases between. Germline V gene lookup returns CDR1 SGHDT and CDR2 YYEEEE. Here immunoSEQ multiplex PCR was the method, and the copy in TCRdb shows in-frame clones only, minus some. The data show 70,000 to 95,000 clones, 84% seen once. The chain is built from TRBV5-6 and TRBJ2-1, with D unclear. Sequenced material: PBMCs, taken around atezolizumab (anti-PD-L1) treatment. The receptor comes from a man aged 55 to 70 with urothelial cancer. In DNA, the CDR3 is TGTGCCAGCAGCCGTCTGAGCGCAGATTACAATGAGCAGTTCTTC. This translates into CASSRLSADYNEQFF.